This T cell receptor (beta chain) was obtained from a study of graft-versus-host responses after intestinal transplantation. Measured with immunoSEQ multiplex PCR; TCRdb has only the in-frame clones, and not every one. The table has roughly 38,000 clones, around 94% seen once. The CDR3 length is 13 residues. The trim removed 4 bases at V and 5 bases at J, leaving 5 bases unmatched. The germline V gene encodes CDR1 LNHDA and CDR2 SQIVND (reference sequence). The material sequenced was PBMCs, taken 16 days after intestinal transplant. The rearrangement links TRBV19 to TRBJ2-7; 7 positions match TRBD1. The receptor's source is a human patient who received an intestinal transplant, so some T cells may come from the graft donor. CDR3 in amino acids: CASSTRGRDEQYF. The CDR3 DNA reads as TGTGCCAGTAGTACTAGGGGGCGGGACGAGCAGTACTTC. Combining the CDR3 with reference TRBV19 and TRBJ2-7 gives the whole variable domain DGGITQSPKYLFRKEGQNVTLSCEQNLNHDAMYWYRQDPGQGLRLIYYSQIVNDFQKGDIAEGYSVSREKKESFPLTVTSAQKNPTAFYLCASSTRGRDEQYFGPGTRLTVT.